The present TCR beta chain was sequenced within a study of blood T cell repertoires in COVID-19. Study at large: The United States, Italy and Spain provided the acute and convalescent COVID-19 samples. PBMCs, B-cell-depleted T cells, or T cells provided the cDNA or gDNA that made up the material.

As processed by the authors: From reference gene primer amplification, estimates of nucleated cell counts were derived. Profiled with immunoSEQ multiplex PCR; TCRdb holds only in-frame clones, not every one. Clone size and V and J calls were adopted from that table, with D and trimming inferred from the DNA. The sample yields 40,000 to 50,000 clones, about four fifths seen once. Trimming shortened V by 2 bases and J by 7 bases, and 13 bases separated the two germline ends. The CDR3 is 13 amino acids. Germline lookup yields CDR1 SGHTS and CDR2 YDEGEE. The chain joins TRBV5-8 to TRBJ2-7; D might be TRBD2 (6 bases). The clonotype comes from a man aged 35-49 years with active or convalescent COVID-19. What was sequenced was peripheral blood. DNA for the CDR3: TGTGCCAGCAGCTTCGGGGAGGCCCGGGAGCAGTACTTC. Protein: CASSFGEAREQYF.